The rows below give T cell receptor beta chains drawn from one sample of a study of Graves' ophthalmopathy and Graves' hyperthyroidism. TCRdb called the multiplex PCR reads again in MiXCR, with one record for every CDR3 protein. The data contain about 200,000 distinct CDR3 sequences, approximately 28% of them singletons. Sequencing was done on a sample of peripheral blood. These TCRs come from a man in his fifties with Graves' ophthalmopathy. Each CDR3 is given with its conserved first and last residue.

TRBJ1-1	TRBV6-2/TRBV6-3	CASRDSGWNTEAFF
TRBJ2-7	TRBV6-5	CASSYYRAGGPSYEQYF
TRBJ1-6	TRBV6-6	CASRPLQGDNSPLHF
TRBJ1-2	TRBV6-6	CASRMDRVLYGYTF
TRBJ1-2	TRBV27	CASSPPGPFSGYTF
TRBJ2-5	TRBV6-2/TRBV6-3	CASSPWTEGGKTQYF
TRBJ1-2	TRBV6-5	CASSYSIQGLYGYTF
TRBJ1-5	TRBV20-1	CSANTGHLNQPQHF
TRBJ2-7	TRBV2	CASTQRAGYEQYF
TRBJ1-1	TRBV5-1	CASRFDREYTEAFF
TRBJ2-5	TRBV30	CAWSALSEGKTQYF
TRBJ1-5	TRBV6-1	CASSEIIDQPQHF
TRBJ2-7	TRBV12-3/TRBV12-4	CASSGDLAGVGDEQYF
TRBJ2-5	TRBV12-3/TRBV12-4	CASSLMRGRETQYF
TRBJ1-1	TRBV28	CASWTSNTEAFF
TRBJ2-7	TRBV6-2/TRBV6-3	CASSYRDYYEQYF
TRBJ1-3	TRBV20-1	CSAAGFSGNTIYF
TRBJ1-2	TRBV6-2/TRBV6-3	CASSIDLLGYTF
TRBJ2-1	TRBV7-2	CASSNSRLVPNEQFF
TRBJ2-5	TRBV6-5	CASQSGRWETQYF
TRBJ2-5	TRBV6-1	CASIHPYQETQYF
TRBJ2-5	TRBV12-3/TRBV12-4	CASRPTGTSGETQYF
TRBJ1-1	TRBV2	CASSWTGGEAFF
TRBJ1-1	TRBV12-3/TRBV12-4	CASSLTGSGTEAFF
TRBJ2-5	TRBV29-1	CSVGSSAETQYF
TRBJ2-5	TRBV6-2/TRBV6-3	CASSYGTAMGQETQYF
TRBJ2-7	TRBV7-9	CATGDGSSYEQYF
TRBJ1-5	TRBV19	CASNLTGISNQPQHF
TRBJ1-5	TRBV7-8	CASSPGTGNQPQHF
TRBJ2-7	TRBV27	CASRDRGREQYF
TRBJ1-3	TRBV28	CASRRQGASGNTIYF
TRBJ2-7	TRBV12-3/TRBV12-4	CASTAGTSGSYEQYF
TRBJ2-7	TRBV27	CASSLQGGRYEQYF
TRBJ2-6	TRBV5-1	CASKSSGANVLTF
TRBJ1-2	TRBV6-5	CASSYSSTLYGYTF
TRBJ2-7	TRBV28	CASSLQGTSPEQYF
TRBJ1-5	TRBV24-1	CATSAVSNQPRHF
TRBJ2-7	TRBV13	CASAKQGPRYEQYF
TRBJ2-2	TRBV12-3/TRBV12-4	CASTPGQGSRSNTGELFF
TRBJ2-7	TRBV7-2	CASSADRGSYEQYF
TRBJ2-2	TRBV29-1	CSVVYWGGLNTGELFF
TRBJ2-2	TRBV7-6	CASSPPLSGNTGELFF
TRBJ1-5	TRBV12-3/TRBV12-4	CASSGDSWSNQPQHF
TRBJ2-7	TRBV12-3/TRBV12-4	CASSLGWAAPYEQYF
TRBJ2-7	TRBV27	CASSRLRGPYEQYF